What follows are 19 T cell receptor beta chains derived from one specimen sequenced in a study of beta chain features in type 1 diabetes. Reverse transcription of all isolated RNA meant that expressed TCRB transcripts were sequenced. Here immunoSEQ multiplex PCR was the method, and the copy in TCRdb shows in-frame clones only, minus some. The sample contains almost 350,000 clones, roughly 8.8% of which appear only once. Study results and limitations: Across all four CD4+ subsets, people with type 1 diabetes showed modestly shorter TCRB CDR3s.

No antigen has been assigned to these receptors. Input material: central memory CD4+ T cells from blood. These receptors all come from a man between 25 and 39 years old with type 1 diabetes.

The chain joins TRBV9 to TRBJ1-3; no clear D gene. This CDR3 is 14 amino acids long. V shed 0 bases and J shed 4 bases, with 8 bases lying between them. Looked up from germline, CDR1 is SGDLS and CDR2 is YYNGEE. The CDR3 sequence is CASSVEEGGNTIYF. The CDR3, as DNA: TGTGCCAGCAGCGTAGAGGAAGGGGGAAACACCATATATTTT.

This chain joins TRBV10-3 and TRBJ2-1, with no clear D. The CDR3 is 12 amino acids. V lost 2 bases, J lost 9 bases, and 8 bases lay in between. Germline V gene sequence: CDR1 ENHRY, CDR2 SYGVKD. The CDR3 loop is CAISESQVEQFF. DNA for the CDR3: TGTGCCATCAGTGAGAGTCAGGTTGAGCAGTTCTTC.

The V gene is TRBV7-9, the J gene TRBJ1-3; maybe TRBD1 (6 bases). This CDR3 contains 15 residues. The V end lost 2 bases, the J end lost 2 bases, and 10 bases lay between the germline ends. From germline, CDR1 is SEHNR and CDR2 FQNEAQ (reference sequence). CDR3 in DNA: TGTGCCAGCAGCTTAATAGGGGGAGCTGGAAACACCATATATTTT. It encodes CASSLIGGAGNTIYF.

This chain uses TRBV4-1 with TRBJ2-7; 7 bases line up with TRBD1. Germline V gene lookup returns CDR1 MGHRA and CDR2 YSYEKL. The CDR3 extends over 15 amino acids. V lost 3 bases to trimming and J lost 3 bases; unmatched junction nucleotides: 8. The CDR3 reads CASSQGPGQNYEQYF. The CDR3 DNA follows: TGCGCCAGCAGCCAGGGCCCGGGACAGAACTACGAGCAGTACTTC.

Only a few counts were recorded for this clone. This sequence joins TRBV5-1 and TRBJ1-4; possible D gene TRBD1, 6 bases. V lost 1 base and J lost 3, with 10 bases in between. From germline, CDR1 is SGHRS and CDR2 YFSETQ. The CDR3 is 15 amino acids. Here the CDR3 reads CASSLLSGANEKLFF. Here the CDR3 DNA reads TGCGCCAGCAGCTTGTTGTCAGGGGCTAATGAAAAACTGTTTTTT. The entire variable domain, with the rest obtained from reference TRBV5-1 and TRBJ1-4, is as follows: KAGVTQTPRYLIKTRGQQVTLSCSPISGHRSVSWYQQTPGQGLQFLFEYFSETQRNKGNFPGRFSGRQFSNSRSEMNVSTLELGDSALYLCASSLLSGANEKLFFGSGTQLSVL.

This chain connects TRBV19 to TRBJ2-1; 8 positions match TRBD1. After removal of 6 bases from V and 9 bases from J, the junction contained 13 bases not matched to a gene. There are 15 residues in the CDR3. Germline CDR1 LNHDA, CDR2 SQIVND (reference sequence). CDR3 DNA sequence: TGTGCCAGTAGACTGACAGGGGCCCAGTCCGGTGAGCAGTTCTTC. This codes for CASRLTGAQSGEQFF.

For this clone: This likely came from a read error, as a far larger clone is one base away. The V gene is TRBV6-1, the J gene TRBJ2-6, with D uncertain. Trimming cost V 6 bases and J 0 bases, with 9 bases left between them. This CDR3 is 15 amino acids long. Germline CDR1 reads MNHNS; CDR2 reads SASEGT. CDR3 in amino acids: CASSLDGSGANVLTF. DNA for the CDR3: TGTGCCAGCAGCTTGGACGGCTCTGGGGCCAACGTCCTGACTTTC.

The chain is built from TRBV11-2 and TRBJ2-7; D is possibly TRBD1 or TRBD2 (5 bases each). The CDR3 sequence is 15 residues long. V was shortened by 2 bases and J by 2 bases, with 13 bases between the two germline ends. The germline V gene has CDR1 SGHAT and CDR2 FQNNGV. This CDR3 is CASSLRGDLTYEQYF. The CDR3 nucleotides are TGTGCCAGCAGCTTACGAGGGGACCTGACCTACGAGCAGTACTTC.

This clone was counted between two and nine times. The same CDR3 is also encoded by other DNA sequences in this sample. J is TRBJ2-1 and V is TRBV7-2; TRBD1 agrees at 9 bases. The J segment lost 4 bases and the V segment lost 1 base, leaving 2 bases of the junction unmatched. Germline CDR1 is SGHTA and CDR2 is FQGNSA. CDR3 size: 15 residues. CDR3 nucleotides: TGTGCCAGCAGCTTAGTCGGACAGGGGTACAATGAGCAGTTCTTC. Amino acid sequence: CASSLVGQGYNEQFF.

The genes are TRBV5-1 and TRBJ2-3; no firm D call. CDR3 length equals 11 residues. The V gene's germline CDR1 is SGHRS and CDR2 YFSETQ. Trimming shortened V by 5 bases and J by 2 bases, and 3 bases separated the two germline ends. The CDR3 region has the DNA TGCGCCAGCAGACACACAGATACGCAGTATTTT. Its translation is CASRHTDTQYF.

In its sample, this clone was seen a few times. J is TRBJ2-4 and V is TRBV9; D may be TRBD2 (6 bases). V was pared by 6 bases and J by 0 bases, with 16 bases between. The CDR3 covers 16 residues. Per germline, CDR1 SGDLS and CDR2 YYNGEE. The CDR3 spells CASNRWSGVAKNIQYF. As DNA, the CDR3 is TGTGCCAGCAATAGATGGTCGGGGGTAGCCAAAAACATTCAGTACTTC.

This clone showed up just a few times. This sample also contains other DNA sequences that code for the same CDR3. This sequence joins TRBV5-6 and TRBJ2-5, with no clear D. The CDR3 length is 11 residues. CDR1 is SGHDT and CDR2 is YYEEEE in the germline V gene. V lost 1 base and J 5 bases, leaving 3 bases between the germline ends. CDR3 sequence (DNA): TGTGCCAGCAGCTTGAGGGAGACCCAGTACTTC. Its translation is CASSLRETQYF.

The chain joins TRBV18 to TRBJ2-2; tentatively, D is TRBD2 (7 bases). The germline V and J ends were trimmed by 0 bases and 5 bases, with 16 bases remaining between them. Germline V CDR1 and CDR2: KGHSH, LQKENI. The CDR3 is 17 residues long. The CDR3 reads CASSPPISGGLTGELFF. CDR3 nucleotides: TGTGCCAGCTCACCACCGATTTCGGGGGGCCTAACCGGGGAGCTGTTTTTT.

The J gene is TRBJ1-1, the V gene TRBV18; possibly TRBD1 for D (6 bases). This CDR3 has 14 residues. CDR1 is KGHSH and CDR2 is LQKENI in the germline V gene. Trimming cost V 5 bases and J 0 bases, with 10 bases left between them. This CDR3 is CASSYDRMNTEAFF. As DNA, the CDR3 is TGTGCCAGCTCATACGACAGGATGAACACTGAAGCTTTCTTT.

This clone has just a few counts. J is TRBJ1-2 and V is TRBV28, with D possibly being TRBD1 (6 bases). Germline lookup yields CDR1 MDHEN and CDR2 SYDVKM. The V end lost 2 bases, the J end lost 4 bases, and 11 bases lay between the germline ends. This CDR3 comprises 14 residues. The CDR3 loop is CASSLIQGSYGYTF. CDR3 in DNA: TGTGCCAGCAGTTTAATCCAGGGGAGCTATGGCTACACCTTC.

This clone occurred a few times. The rearrangement uses TRBV18 and TRBJ2-1; a weak D match, TRBD2 (5 bases). This CDR3 comprises 13 residues. CDR1 and CDR2 from the germline V gene are KGHSH and LQKENI. Trimming removed 3 bases at V and 5 bases at J, with 8 bases between. CDR3 sequence reads: CASSPPGDNEQFF. CDR3 nucleotides: TGTGCCAGCTCACCGCCCGGGGACAATGAGCAGTTCTTC.

The rearrangement links TRBV11-2 to TRBJ2-7; D perhaps matches TRBD2 (5 bases). The germline gives CDR1 SGHAT, CDR2 FQNNGV. V was shortened by 2 bases and J by 2 bases, with 10 bases between the two germline ends. This CDR3 has 14 amino acids. CDR3 in DNA: TGTGCCAGCAGCTTAAGTAACGGGGCCTACGAGCAGTACTTC. Residues: CASSLSNGAYEQYF.

This clone was seen only a few times. Here the CDR3 reads CASSPPTAWEQFF. The DNA of the CDR3 is TGTGCCAGCTCACCTCCGACAGCTTGGGAGCAGTTCTTC. This chain connects TRBV18 to TRBJ2-1; tentatively, D is TRBD1 (5 bases). The CDR3 length is 13 residues. Trimming removed 3 bases at V and 10 bases at J, with 13 bases between. CDR1 and CDR2 (germline): KGHSH, LQKENI.

This chain connects TRBV28 to TRBJ1-4, with 7 bases matching TRBD1. Germline-derived CDR1 and CDR2 are MDHEN and SYDVKM. V lost 6 bases, J lost 4 bases, and 8 bases stayed unmatched. CDR3 length equals 15 residues. The CDR3 sequence is CASRLPGTVNEKLFF. CDR3 DNA: TGTGCCAGCAGACTACCCGGGACAGTTAATGAAAAACTGTTTTTT.